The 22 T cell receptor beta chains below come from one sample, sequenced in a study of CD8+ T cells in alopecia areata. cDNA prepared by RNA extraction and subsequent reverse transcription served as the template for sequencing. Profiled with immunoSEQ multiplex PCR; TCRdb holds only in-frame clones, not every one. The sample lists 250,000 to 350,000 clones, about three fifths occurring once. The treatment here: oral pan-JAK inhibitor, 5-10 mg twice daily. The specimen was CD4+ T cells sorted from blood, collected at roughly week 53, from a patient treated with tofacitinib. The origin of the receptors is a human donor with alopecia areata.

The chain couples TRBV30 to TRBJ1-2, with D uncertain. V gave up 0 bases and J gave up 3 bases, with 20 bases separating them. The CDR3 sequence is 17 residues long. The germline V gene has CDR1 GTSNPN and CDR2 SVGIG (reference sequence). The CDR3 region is CAWSVGPGRPAYYGYTF. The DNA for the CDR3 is TGTGCCTGGAGTGTAGGGCCAGGCCGACCCGCTTACTATGGCTACACCTTC.

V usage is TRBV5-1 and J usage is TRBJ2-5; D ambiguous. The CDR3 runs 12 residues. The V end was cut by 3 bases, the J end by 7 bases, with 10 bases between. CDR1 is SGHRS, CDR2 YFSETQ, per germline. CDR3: CASSSLLGTQYF. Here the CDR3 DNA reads TGCGCCAGCAGCTCGCTACTCGGGACCCAGTACTTC.

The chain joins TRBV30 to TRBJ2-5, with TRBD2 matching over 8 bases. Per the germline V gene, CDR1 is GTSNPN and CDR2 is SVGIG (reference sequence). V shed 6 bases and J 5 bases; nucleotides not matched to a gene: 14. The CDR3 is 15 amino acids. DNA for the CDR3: TGTGCCTGTGTGCTTGCGGGGGGACCTCAGGAGACCCAGTACTTC. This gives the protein CACVLAGGPQETQYF.

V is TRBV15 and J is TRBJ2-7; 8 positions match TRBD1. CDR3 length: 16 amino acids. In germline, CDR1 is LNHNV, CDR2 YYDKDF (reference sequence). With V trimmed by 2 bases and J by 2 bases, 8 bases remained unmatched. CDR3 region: CATSRLRDRNTYEQYF. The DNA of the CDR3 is TGTGCCACCAGCAGATTGCGGGACAGGAACACCTACGAGCAGTACTTC. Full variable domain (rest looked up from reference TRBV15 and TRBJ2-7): DAMVIQNPRYQVTQFGKPVTLSCSQTLNHNVMYWYQQKSSQAPKLLFHYYDKDFNNEADTPDNFQSRRPNTSFCFLDIRSPGLGDTAMYLCATSRLRDRNTYEQYFGPGTRLTVT.

CDR3 sequence (DNA): TGCAGCGTTGAAGGGAGCCGGCGCACTGAAGCTTTCTTT. Its protein product is CSVEGSRRTEAFF. The V call is TRBV29-1, the J call TRBJ1-1; no clear D. This CDR3 contains 13 residues. V lost 1 base to trimming and J lost 4 bases, with 10 bases between them. CDR1 and CDR2 (germline): SQVTM, ANQGSEA.

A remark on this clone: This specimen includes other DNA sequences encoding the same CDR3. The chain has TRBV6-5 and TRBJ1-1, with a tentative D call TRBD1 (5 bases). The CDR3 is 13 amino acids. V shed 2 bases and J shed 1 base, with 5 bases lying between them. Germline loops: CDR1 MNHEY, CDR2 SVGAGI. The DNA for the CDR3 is TGTGCCAGCAGTTACGGGGGGAACACTGAAGCTTTCTTT. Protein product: CASSYGGNTEAFF.

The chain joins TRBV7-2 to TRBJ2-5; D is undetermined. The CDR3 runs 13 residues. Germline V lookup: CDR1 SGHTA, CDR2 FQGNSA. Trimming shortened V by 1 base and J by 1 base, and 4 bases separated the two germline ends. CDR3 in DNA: TGTGCCAGCAGCTTAGTGAGCCAAGAGACCCAGTACTTC. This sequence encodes CASSLVSQETQYF.

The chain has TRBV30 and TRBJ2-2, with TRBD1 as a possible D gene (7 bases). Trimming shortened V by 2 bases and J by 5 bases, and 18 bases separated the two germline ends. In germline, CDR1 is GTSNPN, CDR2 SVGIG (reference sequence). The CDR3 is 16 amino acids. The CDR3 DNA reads TGTGCCTGGAGTCCCTGGGGACCAGGGGGGACCGGGGAGCTGTTTTTT. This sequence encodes CAWSPWGPGGTGELFF. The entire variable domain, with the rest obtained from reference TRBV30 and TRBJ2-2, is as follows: SQTIHQWPATLVQPVGSPLSLECTVEGTSNPNLYWYRQAAGRGLQLLFYSVGIGQISSEVPQNLSASRPQDRQFILSSKKLLLSDSGFYLCAWSPWGPGGTGELFFGEGSRLTVL.

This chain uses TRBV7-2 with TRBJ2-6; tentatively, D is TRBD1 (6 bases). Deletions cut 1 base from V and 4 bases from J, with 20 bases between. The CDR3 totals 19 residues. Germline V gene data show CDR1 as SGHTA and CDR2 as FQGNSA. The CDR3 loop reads CASSLVFGQPKMGANVLTF. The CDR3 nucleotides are TGTGCCAGCAGCTTAGTTTTCGGACAGCCAAAAATGGGGGCCAACGTCCTGACTTTC.

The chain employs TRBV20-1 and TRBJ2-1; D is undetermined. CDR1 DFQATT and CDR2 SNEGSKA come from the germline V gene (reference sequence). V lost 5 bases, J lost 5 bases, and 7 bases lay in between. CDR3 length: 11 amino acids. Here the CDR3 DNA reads TGCAGTGCTGGGATCAACAATGAGCAGTTCTTC. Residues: CSAGINNEQFF.

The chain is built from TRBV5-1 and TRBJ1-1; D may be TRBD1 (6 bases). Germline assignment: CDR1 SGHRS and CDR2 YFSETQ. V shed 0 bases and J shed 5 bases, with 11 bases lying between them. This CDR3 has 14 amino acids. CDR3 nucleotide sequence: TGCGCCAGCAGCTTGGAGGGGGTAGGGACTGAAGCTTTCTTT. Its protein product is CASSLEGVGTEAFF.

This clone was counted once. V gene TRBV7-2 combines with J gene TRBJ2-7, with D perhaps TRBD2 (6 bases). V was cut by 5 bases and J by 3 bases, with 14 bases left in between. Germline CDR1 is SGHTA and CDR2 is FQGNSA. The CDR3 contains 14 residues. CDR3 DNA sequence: TGTGCCAGCAGCCGAAGGACTATTGGCTACGAGCAGTACTTC. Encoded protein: CASSRRTIGYEQYF.

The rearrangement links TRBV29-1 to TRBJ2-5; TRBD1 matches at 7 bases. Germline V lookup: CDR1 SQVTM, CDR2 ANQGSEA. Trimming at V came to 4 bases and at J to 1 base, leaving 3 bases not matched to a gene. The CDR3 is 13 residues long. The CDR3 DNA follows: TGCAGCGTTGGGCCAGGGGGCCAAGAGACCCAGTACTTC. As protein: CSVGPGGQETQYF. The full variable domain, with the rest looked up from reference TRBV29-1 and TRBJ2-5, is SAVISQKPSRDICQRGTSLTIQCQVDSQVTMMFWYRQQPGQSLTLIATANQGSEATYESGFVIDKFPISRPNLTFSTLTVSNMSPEDSSIYLCSVGPGGQETQYFGPGTRLLVL.

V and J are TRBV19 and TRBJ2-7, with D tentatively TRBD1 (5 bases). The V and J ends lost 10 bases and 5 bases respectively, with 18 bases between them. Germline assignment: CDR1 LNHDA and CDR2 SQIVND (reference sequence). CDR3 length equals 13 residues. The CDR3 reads CATTSPGNHEQYF. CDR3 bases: TGTGCCACCACCTCCCCAGGGAACCACGAGCAGTACTTC.

CDR3 nucleotides: TGTGCCAGCAGCACAGGGTTGGAGACCCAGTACTTC. It encodes CASSTGLETQYF. V usage is TRBV6-5 and J usage is TRBJ2-5; D perhaps matches TRBD1 (6 bases). Per germline, CDR1 MNHEY and CDR2 SVGAGI. With 6 bases removed from V and 5 bases from J, the gap between germline ends came to 10 bases. The CDR3 covers 12 residues.

The CDR3 DNA is TGCAGCGTAGCGGACTCCTTTGGGTACGAGCAGTACTTC. Its translation: CSVADSFGYEQYF. The chain is built from TRBV29-1 and TRBJ2-7, with D possibly matching TRBD2 (5 bases). The CDR3 length is 13 residues. Trimming took 6 bases from V and 4 from J, leaving 16 bases between them. Germline values: CDR1 SQVTM, CDR2 ANQGSEA.

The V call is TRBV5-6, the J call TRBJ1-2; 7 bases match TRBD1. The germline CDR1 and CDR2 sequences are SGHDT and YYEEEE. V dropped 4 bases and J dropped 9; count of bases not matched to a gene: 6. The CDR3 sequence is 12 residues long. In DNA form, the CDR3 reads TGTGCCAGCAGCCTAAGACAGGGCCGCTACACCTTC. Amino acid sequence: CASSLRQGRYTF.

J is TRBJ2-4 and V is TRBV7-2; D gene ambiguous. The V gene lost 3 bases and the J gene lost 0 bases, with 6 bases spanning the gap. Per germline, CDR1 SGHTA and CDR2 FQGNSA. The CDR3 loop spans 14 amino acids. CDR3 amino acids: CASSLTVAKNIQYF. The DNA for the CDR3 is TGTGCCAGCAGCTTGACGGTAGCCAAAAACATTCAGTACTTC.

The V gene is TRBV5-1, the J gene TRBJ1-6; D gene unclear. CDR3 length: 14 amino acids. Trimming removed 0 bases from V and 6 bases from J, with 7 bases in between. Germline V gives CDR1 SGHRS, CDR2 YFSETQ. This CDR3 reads CASSLGPSNSPLHF. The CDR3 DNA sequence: TGCGCCAGCAGCTTGGGCCCTTCTAATTCACCCCTCCACTTT.

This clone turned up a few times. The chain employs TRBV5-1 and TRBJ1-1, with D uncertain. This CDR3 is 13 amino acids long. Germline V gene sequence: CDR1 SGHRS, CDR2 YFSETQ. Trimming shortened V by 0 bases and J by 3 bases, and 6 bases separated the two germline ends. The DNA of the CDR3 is TGCGCCAGCAGCTTGGCGGGGTACACTGAAGCTTTCTTT. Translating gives CASSLAGYTEAFF.

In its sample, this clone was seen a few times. DNA of the CDR3: TGTGCCAGCAGTGAAGCAAGGACAGTCAACTATGGCTACACCTTC. Amino acid sequence: CASSEARTVNYGYTF. J is TRBJ1-2 and V is TRBV6-1; TRBD1 is a possible D gene (6 bases). Deletions cut 0 bases from V and 2 bases from J, with 10 bases between. Germline-derived CDR1 and CDR2 are MNHNS and SASEGT. The CDR3 loop spans 15 amino acids.

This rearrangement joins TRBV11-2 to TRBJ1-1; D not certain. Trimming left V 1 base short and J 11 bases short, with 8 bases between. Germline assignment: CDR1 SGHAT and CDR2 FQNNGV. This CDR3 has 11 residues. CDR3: CASSLGAKAFF. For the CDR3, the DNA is TGTGCCAGCAGCTTAGGGGCGAAGGCTTTCTTT.